This entry features one T cell receptor (beta chain) sequence. Its antigen is currently not known. Base qualities were left out, and no much larger clone turns up one base away. Receptor amplification or capture employed the immunoSEQ multiplex PCR assay. TCRdb retrieved this table from immuneACCESS and kept in-frame rearrangements only. Not all clones are present; in checked studies, unresolved V genes account for under half, and no reason is known for the remainder. For this sample there are 90,000 or so clones; about 86% appear just once. The top ten hold about 2% of the sample. The record originates from a study of radiotherapy plus CTLA-4 blockade in lung cancer (dated by TCRdb to the late 2010s). With regard to the full study: Objective responses occurred in roughly a sixth of enrolled patients, and about 33% achieved disease control.

Beyond this particular receptor, the publication reports: TCR clones derived from tumors expanded in peripheral blood after treatment with radiotherapy and ipilimumab. Early dynamic changes in blood T cell clones, together with increased serum interferon-beta after radiation, were reported as the strongest predictors of response.

Focal radiation therapy combined with CTLA-4 blockade (ipilimumab) was tested in patients with chemo-refractory metastatic non-small-cell lung cancer. Spanning cysteine to phenylalanine, the CDR3 consists of 15 amino acids. Only the CDR3 portion is preserved as DNA: 45 bases, with reading frame beginning at the first base. CDR1 ENHRY and CDR2 SYGVKD were looked up in the germline V gene. V has 2 bases trimmed and J has 8 bases trimmed; junction bases matching no gene number 8. The sequences come from peripheral blood, collected from a patient treated with radiotherapy plus ipilimumab. Recombination linked TRBV10-3 to TRBJ2-1; TRBD2 fits 8 bases in the junction. This TCR was recovered from a human donor with non-small cell lung cancer who had a partial response to radiotherapy plus ipilimumab. DNA sequence: TGTGCCATCAGTGAGATTGGCGCGGGAGGTCATGAGCAGTTCTTC. This codes for CAISEIGAGGHEQFF.